This TCR beta chain was identified during a study of blood T cells in healthy people across ages. V dropped 0 bases and J dropped 4 bases, with 7 bases sitting between them. Germline lookup yields CDR1 MNHEY and CDR2 SVGAGI. This CDR3 has 14 residues. Next came a second PCR, run for about 7 to 12 cycles, which used a sample-barcoded 5' primer along with a J-beta primer mix. TCRdb called the 5' RACE reads again in MiXCR, with one record for every CDR3 protein. The sample has hundreds of thousands of distinct CDR3 sequences, over 20% seen once. The receptor's source is a man aged 65 to 85 in good health. Sample: blood. The V and J genes are TRBV6-5 and TRBJ1-5, with a tentative D call TRBD1 (5 bases). The CDR3 reads CASSYSRGNQPQHF. The CDR3 region has the DNA TGTGCCAGCAGTTACTCTAGGGGAAATCAGCCCCAGCATTTT.